These T cell receptor beta chains were read from a single sample in a study of T cell repertoires in cytomegalovirus infection. One entry per CDR3 protein results from TCRdb running MiXCR on the reads. Altogether around 570,000 distinct CDR3 sequences are present, almost 40% being singletons, with the ten largest covering about half. For these TCRs, the target antigens are not known. The input for sequencing was cultured PBMCs, taken from culture after CMV antigen stimulation. Source of these receptors: a human donor in good health (CMV status not recorded). Some clones in this sample may be carry-over from other donors' samples. Each CDR3 is given with its conserved first and last residue. Each record gives: V gene, D gene, J gene, clone size, CDR3 protein, CDR3 DNA. D genes are given only for firm matches. The size entry is marked missing in some rows and otherwise reads once, few, many or a size class.

TRBV6-2/TRBV6-3	NA	TRBJ1-2	NA	CASSLGAPGYGYTF	TGTGCCAGCAGCCTGGGGGCGCCCGGCTATGGCTACACCTTC
TRBV7-2	TRBD1	TRBJ1-2	many	CASSLVGTAGYTF	TGTGCCAGCAGCTTAGTAGGGACAGCAGGCTACACCTTC
TRBV19	NA	TRBJ2-2	NA	CASSIFGSPPTGELFF	TGTGCCAGTAGTATCTTCGGGAGTCCCCCCACCGGGGAGCTGTTTTTT
TRBV7-6	NA	TRBJ2-1	NA	CPSSLEATESEQFF	TGTCCCAGCAGCTTAGAGGCAACGGAGAGTGAGCAGTTCTTC
TRBV7-2	NA	TRBJ2-5	many	CASSLVGIQETQYF	TGTGCCAGCAGCTTAGTTGGAATTCAAGAGACCCAGTACTTC
TRBV5-1	NA	TRBJ1-3	NA	CASSFTGSSGNTIYF	TGCGCCAGCAGCTTTACAGGGAGCTCTGGAAACACCATATATTTT
TRBV12-3/TRBV12-4	TRBD2	TRBJ2-1	NA	CASSFPGTRAGGTYNEQFF	TGTGCCAGCAGTTTTCCGGGTACTCGAGCGGGAGGCACCTACAATGAGCAGTTCTTC
TRBV7-2	NA	TRBJ2-4	once	CASSSVEGLIQYF	TGTGCCAGCAGCTCAGTAGAAGGTCTCATTCAGTACTTC
TRBV7-6	NA	TRBJ2-2	few	CASSPEGPGELFF	TGTGCCAGCAGCCCCGAGGGGCCCGGGGAGCTGTTTTTT
TRBV12-3/TRBV12-4	TRBD2	TRBJ2-7	few	CASSLSPFLAGGLYEQYF	TGTGCCAGCAGTTTAAGCCCCTTCCTAGCGGGGGGACTTTACGAGCAGTACTTC
TRBV20-1	TRBD2	TRBJ2-5	NA	CSASLAGGQETQYF	TGCAGTGCTAGCCTAGCGGGGGGGCAAGAGACCCAGTACTTC
TRBV7-8	NA	TRBJ2-7	NA	CASSPPGQGLAGGSYEQYF	TGTGCCAGCAGCCCTCCGGGACAGGGGCTAGCGGGGGGCTCCTACGAGCAGTACTTC
TRBV6-1	NA	TRBJ2-5	NA	CASSRKETQYF	TGTGCCAGCAGCCGTAAAGAGACCCAGTACTTC
TRBV12-3/TRBV12-4	NA	TRBJ1-1	NA	CASIPPGGSDTEAFF	TGTGCCAGCATCCCACCCGGGGGCTCGGACACTGAAGCTTTCTTT
TRBV18	NA	TRBJ1-4	NA	CASSPGLTGEKLFF	TGTGCCAGCTCACCCGGTCTGACGGGTGAAAAACTGTTTTTT
TRBV12-3/TRBV12-4	NA	TRBJ1-2	NA	CASSWDVYGYTF	TGTGCCAGCAGTTGGGACGTCTATGGCTACACCTTC
TRBV6-2/TRBV6-3	TRBD1	TRBJ1-5	NA	CASSSRQGSWPQHF	TGTGCCAGCAGTTCAAGACAGGGCAGTTGGCCCCAGCATTTT
TRBV4-1	NA	TRBJ2-7	NA	CASSQDPSQTDYEQYF	TGCGCCAGCAGCCAAGATCCCTCCCAGACGGACTACGAGCAGTACTTC
TRBV5-6	NA	TRBJ2-7	NA	CASSLQGWEQYF	TGTGCCAGCAGCTTGCAGGGCTGGGAGCAGTACTTC
TRBV7-8	TRBD2	TRBJ2-3	few	CASSPWEGAGGLGTDTQYF	TGTGCCAGCAGCCCCTGGGAGGGAGCGGGAGGTCTAGGGACAGATACGCAGTATTTT
TRBV28	NA	TRBJ1-6	NA	CASSLDRNTSSYNSPLHF	TGTGCCAGCAGTTTAGACAGAAATACCAGCTCCTATAATTCACCCCTCCACTTT
TRBV7-6	NA	TRBJ2-5	NA	CASSRRGLPRETQYF	TGTGCCAGCAGCCGCAGGGGCCTACCAAGAGAGACCCAGTACTTC
TRBV7-2	NA	TRBJ1-2	once	CASSPQPRRDYGYTF	TGTGCCAGCAGCCCCCAGCCCCGCCGAGACTATGGCTACACCTTC
TRBV7-2	TRBD1	TRBJ1-6	few	CASSLPSGTVNSPLHF	TGTGCCAGCAGCCTACCGTCCGGGACAGTAAATTCACCCCTCCACTTT
TRBV30	NA	TRBJ2-3	few	CAWSPRDGSTDTQYF	TGTGCCTGGAGTCCCCGGGACGGGAGCACAGATACGCAGTATTTT
TRBV12-3/TRBV12-4	NA	TRBJ1-2	NA	CASSSQSTTRYGYTF	TGTGCCAGCAGTAGCCAGTCTACTACCCGATATGGCTACACCTTC
TRBV7-2	TRBD1	TRBJ1-2	few	CASSIRDRGPNYGYTF	TGTGCCAGCAGCATCCGGGACAGGGGACCGAACTATGGCTACACCTTC
TRBV20-1	NA	TRBJ2-3	NA	CSALLAASTDTQYF	TGCAGTGCCTTACTAGCCGCTAGCACAGATACGCAGTATTTT
TRBV7-2	NA	TRBJ2-3	NA	CASSLEEPRDTQYF	TGTGCCAGCAGCTTAGAGGAACCCAGAGATACGCAGTATTTT
TRBV20-1	TRBD2	TRBJ2-3	once	CSARGASGGARADTQYF	TGCAGTGCTAGAGGTGCTAGCGGGGGGGCCCGGGCAGATACGCAGTATTTT
TRBV11-2	NA	TRBJ2-1	few	CASSLDTVSDIEQFF	TGTGCCAGCAGCTTAGATACAGTTTCAGACATTGAGCAGTTCTTC
TRBV10-1	TRBD2	TRBJ2-5	NA	CATKSGLAPSQETQYF	TGCGCCACCAAATCAGGACTAGCTCCTTCCCAAGAGACCCAGTACTTC
TRBV27	NA	TRBJ2-5	NA	CASSRRGWETQYF	TGTGCCAGCAGCCGAAGGGGGTGGGAGACCCAGTACTTC
TRBV7-2	TRBD2	TRBJ2-7	few	CASSQLAGGHEQYF	TGTGCCAGCAGCCAACTAGCGGGGGGCCACGAGCAGTACTTC
TRBV20-1	NA	TRBJ1-5	NA	CSANRQNNQPQHF	TGCAGTGCTAATCGGCAGAACAATCAGCCCCAGCATTTT
TRBV12-3/TRBV12-4	NA	TRBJ2-3	NA	CASTPLGSPADTQYF	TGTGCCAGCACCCCCTTGGGGTCCCCCGCAGATACGCAGTATTTT
TRBV7-2	TRBD1	TRBJ2-3	few	CASRFNRGHSDTQYF	TGTGCCAGCAGGTTTAACAGGGGGCACTCAGATACGCAGTATTTT
TRBV9	NA	TRBJ1-4	once	CASSSGFRGEKLFF	TGTGCCAGCAGCTCCGGGTTCAGGGGTGAAAAACTGTTTTTT
TRBV6-2/TRBV6-3	TRBD2	TRBJ2-2	NA	CASSGAGVDTGELFF	TGTGCCAGCAGCGGGGCGGGAGTTGACACCGGGGAGCTGTTTTTT
TRBV19	NA	TRBJ1-2	few	CASSTGLNYGYTF	TGTGCCAGTAGTACGGGCCTTAACTATGGCTACACCTTC
TRBV12-3/TRBV12-4	TRBD1	TRBJ2-7	NA	CASRQQGAAEQYF	TGTGCCAGCAGGCAACAGGGGGCGGCCGAGCAGTACTTC
TRBV18	NA	TRBJ2-3	NA	CAQRRAASTDTQYF	TGTGCCCAACGGCGAGCGGCTAGCACAGATACGCAGTATTTT
TRBV7-6	NA	TRBJ2-7	NA	CASSRTGTPYEQYF	TGTGCCAGCAGCAGAACAGGGACCCCCTACGAGCAGTACTTC
TRBV7-2	TRBD1	TRBJ1-1	many	CASSLAGTANTEAFF	TGTGCCAGCAGCTTAGCCGGGACAGCGAACACTGAAGCTTTCTTT
TRBV4-1	NA	TRBJ1-1	NA	CASSQDGGATTTEAFF	TGCGCCAGCAGCCAAGATGGGGGCGCAACGACCACTGAAGCTTTCTTT
TRBV7-2	NA	TRBJ1-1	NA	CASSPITPLQAFF	TGTGCCAGCAGCCCTATAACCCCTCTGCAGGCTTTCTTT
TRBV7-2	NA	TRBJ2-5	few	CASSSYLGVETQYF	TGTGCCAGCAGCTCCTACTTGGGGGTTGAGACCCAGTACTTC
TRBV6-2/TRBV6-3	NA	TRBJ1-5	few	CASSYLSGRALDRVQHF	TGTGCCAGCAGTTACCTCAGTGGCCGTGCCTTAGATCGGGTCCAGCATTTT
TRBV7-2	TRBD1	TRBJ2-7	NA	CASSLGGGGSTYEQYF	TGTGCCAGCAGCTTAGGAGGGGGCGGTTCTACCTACGAGCAGTACTTC
TRBV2	NA	TRBJ2-5	NA	CASKEGHSQETQYF	TGTGCCAGCAAAGAAGGTCACAGCCAAGAGACCCAGTACTTC
TRBV5-6	NA	TRBJ2-3	NA	CASSLEAQRVDTQYF	TGTGCCAGCAGCTTGGAAGCACAAAGGGTAGATACGCAGTATTTT
TRBV20-1	TRBD2	TRBJ2-1	NA	CSVGRPSGATIAYNEQFF	TGCAGTGTTGGTCGGCCTAGCGGGGCGACGATAGCCTACAATGAGCAGTTCTTC
TRBV7-2	NA	TRBJ2-3	NA	CASSSTRGTQYF	TGTGCCAGCAGTTCGACCCGGGGGACGCAGTATTTT
TRBV19	NA	TRBJ2-3	NA	CASTHGPIACTDTQYF	TGTGCCAGTACCCATGGGCCGATTGCTTGCACAGATACGCAGTATTTT
TRBV15	TRBD2	TRBJ2-3	NA	CATSREVAGTDTQYF	TGTGCCACCAGCAGAGAGGTAGCGGGGACAGATACGCAGTATTTT
TRBV7-9	NA	TRBJ1-4	NA	CASSERTAVSKGKLFF	TGTGCCAGCAGCGAACGGACGGCAGTGAGTAAAGGAAAACTGTTTTTT
TRBV6-2/TRBV6-3	TRBD2	TRBJ2-5	NA	CASSYFAGGQETQYF	TGTGCCAGCAGTTATTTCGCGGGAGGGCAAGAGACCCAGTACTTC
TRBV6-6	NA	TRBJ2-6	few	CASSYRVGGTGANVLTF	TGTGCCAGCAGTTACCGAGTCGGGGGTACTGGGGCCAACGTCCTGACTTTC